A single sample gave rise to the 10 T cell receptor beta chains below, sequenced in a study of shared clonotypes between healthy human individuals. Libraries were prepared by immunoSEQ multiplex PCR; TCRdb keeps only in-frame clonotypes and omits some of them. Altogether about 480,000 clones are present, around 79% being singletons, with the ten largest covering roughly an eighth. Source material: PBMCs. The receptor source for this set is a woman in her thirties or forties in good health. Some clones in this sample may be carry-over from other donors' samples.

Worth noting for this clone: The sample has other DNA sequences that encode this CDR3 too. This sequence joins TRBV18 and TRBJ1-3, with a possible D match to TRBD1 (5 bases). CDR1 and CDR2 (germline): KGHSH, LQKENI. The CDR3 loop spans 15 amino acids. The ends were cut back, 2 bases at V and 1 base at J, with 9 bases in the middle. The CDR3 loop is CASSPDGGSGNTIYF. The CDR3 bases are TGTGCCAGCTCACCAGACGGGGGGTCTGGAAACACCATATATTTT.

The chain carries TRBV5-6 and TRBJ1-1; D perhaps matches TRBD1 (5 bases). This CDR3 comprises 13 residues. The germline V and J ends were trimmed by 4 bases and 3 bases, with 10 bases remaining between them. Per germline, CDR1 SGHDT and CDR2 YYEEEE. The CDR3 DNA follows: TGTGCCAGCAGCCAGCCAGGGTACACTGAAGCTTTCTTT. The encoded protein is CASSQPGYTEAFF.

The chain links TRBV5-4 to TRBJ2-1; the D gene is possibly TRBD2 (5 bases). CDR1 SGHNT and CDR2 YYREEE come from the germline V gene (reference sequence). V lost 4 bases, J lost 10 bases, and 15 bases lay in between. The CDR3 length is 13 residues. Here the CDR3 reads CASSTDSFREQFF. The CDR3 DNA sequence: TGTGCCAGCAGCACGGACTCATTTCGCGAGCAGTTCTTC.

The CDR3 bases are TGTGCCAGTAGTATCCTGGGACTCGGACATGGCTACACCTTC. This codes for CASSILGLGHGYTF. The chain combines TRBV19 with TRBJ1-2; TRBD1 might be the D (5 bases). CDR1 and CDR2 (germline): LNHDA, SQIVND (reference sequence). This CDR3 has 14 residues. V was pared by 3 bases and J by 6 bases, with 14 bases between.

The chain links TRBV29-1 to TRBJ2-5; possibly TRBD1 for D (7 bases). Germline values: CDR1 SQVTM, CDR2 ANQGSEA. Trimming pared 4 bases from V and 4 bases from J, leaving 13 bases between. This CDR3 is built from 13 residues. As DNA, the CDR3 is TGCAGCGTTGGGAGGGGGCGCGGAGAGACCCAGTACTTC. It yields the protein CSVGRGRGETQYF.

This clone was seen many times. Other nucleotide sequences from this sample produce the same CDR3. The CDR3 DNA reads TGCAGCGTGGTGGCGGGAGGGCTGCCCGGGGAGCTGTTTTTT. This gives the protein CSVVAGGLPGELFF. J is TRBJ2-2 and V is TRBV29-1; the match to TRBD2 covers 9 bases. The germline V gene has CDR1 SQVTM and CDR2 ANQGSEA. The V gene end was trimmed by 6 bases and the J gene end by 6 bases; junction bases not matched to a gene: 8. This CDR3 has 14 amino acids.

This clone was seen many times. The rearrangement joins TRBV28 to TRBJ2-5; D remains ambiguous. Germline V lookup: CDR1 MDHEN, CDR2 SYDVKM. The germline V and J ends were trimmed by 4 bases and 4 bases, with 4 bases remaining between them. The CDR3 extends over 11 amino acids. CDR3 protein: CASSYRETQYF. The CDR3 nucleotides are TGTGCCAGCAGTTATAGAGAGACCCAGTACTTC.

This chain joins TRBV30 and TRBJ1-5; 10 positions agree with TRBD1. Trimming cost V 1 base and J 3 bases; bases outside gene matches: 3. The germline V gene encodes CDR1 GTSNPN and CDR2 SVGIG (reference sequence). The CDR3 is made up of 15 amino acids. The CDR3 nucleotides read TGTGCCTGGAGTGGACAGGGGGCTTACAATCAGCCCCAGCATTTT. The encoded protein is CAWSGQGAYNQPQHF.

The chain links TRBV6-6 to TRBJ1-1; 7 bases match TRBD1. Germline loops: CDR1 MNHNY, CDR2 SVGAGI (reference sequence). J was trimmed by 5 bases and V by 7 bases; bases with no gene match: 7. This CDR3 spans 13 amino acids. The CDR3 nucleotides read TGTGCCAGCACGTCGACAGGGAGGACTGAAGCTTTCTTT. This codes for CASTSTGRTEAFF.

J is TRBJ2-7 and V is TRBV5-1; 8 bases are a match to TRBD2. In germline, CDR1 is SGHRS, CDR2 YFSETQ. CDR3 length: 13 residues. J gave up 6 bases and V 2 bases, and 4 bases lay outside the gene matches. The CDR3 here is CASSFSGIGEQYF. The CDR3, as DNA: TGCGCCAGCAGCTTTAGCGGGATCGGCGAGCAGTACTTC. Full variable domain (remainder filled in from reference TRBV5-1 and TRBJ2-7): KAGVTQTPRYLIKTRGQQVTLSCSPISGHRSVSWYQQTPGQGLQFLFEYFSETQRNKGNFPGRFSGRQFSNSRSEMNVSTLELGDSALYLCASSFSGIGEQYFGPGTRLTVT.